The present entry profiles one TCR beta chain with its context. Profiling relied on immunoSEQ multiplex PCR, and the TCRdb table lists in-frame clones only, not all of them. The repertoire includes under 150,000 clones, 80% of them detected once, and 13% sits in the top ten. The V gene's germline CDR1 is LGHDT and CDR2 YNNKEL (reference sequence). The CDR3 extends over 13 amino acids. Trimming removed 2 bases at V and 9 bases at J, with 10 bases between. The source of the sample is a study of blood T cell repertoires in COVID-19. For the study at large: T cells, B-cell-depleted T cells, or PBMCs supplied cDNA or gDNA.

The TCR comes from a man aged 55 to 70 with active or convalescent COVID-19. The V gene is TRBV3-1 (or the pseudogene TRBV3-2), the J gene TRBJ2-2, with a weak D call TRBD1 (5 bases). The specimen was peripheral blood. CDR3 loop: CASSQKGFRELFF. Here the CDR3 DNA reads TGTGCCAGCAGCCAAAAGGGGTTCCGGGAGCTGTTTTTT.